The TCR beta chain described here comes from a study of blood T cell repertoires in COVID-19. Study-level background: The study drew acute and convalescent COVID-19 samples from the United States, Italy and Spain. Sample material is recorded as cDNA or gDNA derived from T cells, B-cell-depleted T cells, or PBMCs.

Original processing notes: Reference gene primers were amplified, and this amplification served to estimate nucleated cell counts. TCRdb keeps only in-frame clones here, not all; method: immunoSEQ multiplex PCR. V, J and clone size derive from that table, while D and trimming were established from the DNA sequence. The sample comprises 200,000 to 250,000 clones, approximately 86% of which are singletons, and approximately 4% rests with the top ten. The CDR3 is 16 residues long. The junction had 11 bases not matched to a gene; V was cut back by 4 bases and J by 4 bases. The germline V gene encodes CDR1 SGHDT and CDR2 YYEEEE.

This clonotype originated in a woman of 80 years or more with acute or convalescent COVID-19. The chain joins TRBV5-6 to TRBJ1-2; the match to TRBD1 covers 9 bases. The sample consisted of peripheral blood. As DNA, the CDR3 is TGTGCCAGCAGCGGGGGCCTGACAGGGGGTGCCTATGGCTACACCTTC. It codes for CASSGGLTGGAYGYTF.